The rows below give T cell receptor beta chains drawn from one sample of a study of T cell responses to AZD1222 COVID-19 vaccine. TCRdb's table, derived via immunoSEQ multiplex PCR, lists solely in-frame clones and lacks some. The sample contains 150,000 or so clones, 90% of which appear only once. The starting material was peripheral blood, obtained on day 0 of AZD1222 vaccination. The receptors were sampled from an adult in good health. The CDR3 runs from the conserved cysteine through the conserved F or W. A D gene is named only where the DNA matches it firmly. Not all rows give a size; the values are once, few, many and, for expanded clones, a class.

cdr3_aa cdr3_nt j_call clone_size d_call v_call
CASSRQGAGTDTQYF TGTGCCAGCTCTAGACAGGGGGCAGGCACAGATACGCAGTATTTT TRBJ2-3 NA TRBD1 TRBV28
CASREPGMNTEAFF TGTGCCAGCAGGGAACCGGGCATGAACACTGAAGCTTTCTTT TRBJ1-1 NA NA TRBV28
CASSLYGQGRSGELFF TGTGCCAGCAGTTTATACGGACAGGGTCGGTCCGGGGAGCTGTTTTTT TRBJ2-2 NA TRBD1 TRBV28
CASSITGFDYGYTF TGTGCCAGTAGTATTACTGGTTTCGACTATGGCTACACCTTC TRBJ1-2 NA NA TRBV19
CATSATRWDTQYF TGTGCCACCAGTGCAACAAGATGGGATACGCAGTATTTT TRBJ2-3 NA NA TRBV24-1
CASSYSILNNEQFF TGTGCCAGCAGTTACTCGATCCTGAACAATGAGCAGTTCTTC TRBJ2-1 once NA TRBV6-5
CASSQKRRTNEKLFF TGTGCCAGCAGCCAAAAGCGGCGGACCAATGAAAAACTGTTTTTT TRBJ1-4 NA NA TRBV16
CASRSQGLGYTF TGTGCCAGTAGATCACAGGGGCTTGGCTACACCTTC TRBJ1-2 once TRBD1 TRBV6-5
CAEGHTEAFF TGTGCCGAGGGGCACACTGAAGCTTTCTTT TRBJ1-1 NA NA TRBV19
CRAGAGETQYF TGCAGAGCGGGGGCCGGGGAGACCCAGTACTTC TRBJ2-5 NA TRBD2 TRBV20-1
CATSRGIQETQYF TGTGCCACCAGCAGAGGAATCCAAGAGACCCAGTACTTC TRBJ2-5 NA NA TRBV15
CASSFSRGLTANYGYTF TGTGCCAGCAGTTTCTCGCGGGGCCTCACCGCTAACTATGGCTACACCTTC TRBJ1-2 NA NA TRBV27
CASSLLRGPDDEQFF TGTGCCAGCAGCCTCCTCAGGGGACCCGACGATGAGCAGTTCTTC TRBJ2-1 NA NA TRBV13
CASKREGEGYEQYF TGTGCCAGCAAGAGGGAGGGAGAAGGATACGAGCAGTACTTC TRBJ2-7 once TRBD2 TRBV2
CASSPLQTENTGELFF TGTGCCAGCTCACCACTACAGACGGAGAACACCGGGGAGCTGTTTTTT TRBJ2-2 NA NA TRBV18
CASSLGRSPLHF TGTGCCAGCAGTCTAGGGCGATCACCCCTCCACTTT TRBJ1-6 NA NA TRBV12-3/TRBV12-4
CASSRNSYEQYF TGTGCCAGCAGCCGGAATTCGTACGAGCAGTACTTC TRBJ2-7 NA NA TRBV3-1/TRBV3-2
CASSTSRDSGITDEQYF TGTGCCAGTAGTACAAGCCGGGATAGCGGGATTACCGACGAGCAGTACTTC TRBJ2-7 once TRBD2 TRBV19
CASSPIPGYTEAFF TGTGCCAGCAGCCCGATCCCAGGGTACACTGAAGCTTTCTTT TRBJ1-1 NA NA TRBV9
CSASSAGGNYGYTF TGCAGTGCTAGTTCGGCAGGGGGAAACTATGGCTACACCTTC TRBJ1-2 once TRBD1 TRBV20-1
CASSVHLNTEAFF TGTGCCAGCAGCGTACACCTGAACACTGAAGCTTTCTTT TRBJ1-1 NA NA TRBV7-3
CASSLFGGGPNTDTQYF TGTGCCAGCAGCTTATTTGGCGGGGGGCCTAACACAGATACGCAGTATTTT TRBJ2-3 NA TRBD2 TRBV11-2
CASSSIWDQYGYTF TGTGCCAGCAGCTCAATATGGGATCAATATGGCTACACCTTC TRBJ1-2 NA NA TRBV5-6
CASSSGTSANNEQFF TGTGCCAGCAGCTCCGGGACTAGCGCAAACAATGAGCAGTTCTTC TRBJ2-1 NA TRBD2 TRBV5-4
CASSLRDSSYEQYF TGTGCCAGCAGCTTACGGGATAGTTCCTACGAGCAGTACTTC TRBJ2-7 NA NA TRBV7-2
CASSQGGSSGNTIYF TGTGCCAGCAGCCAAGGAGGAAGCTCTGGAAACACCATATATTTT TRBJ1-3 NA NA TRBV3-1/TRBV3-2
CASKGSGTGPLGAFF TGTGCCAGCAAGGGGAGTGGGACAGGCCCACTAGGGGCTTTCTTT TRBJ1-1 NA TRBD1 TRBV28
CASGDRGVYEQYF TGTGCCAGCGGGGACAGGGGAGTCTACGAGCAGTACTTC TRBJ2-7 NA TRBD1 TRBV2
CASGIRAGYLRELFF TGCGCCAGCGGGATCCGAGCGGGATACCTACGGGAGCTGTTTTTT TRBJ2-2 NA TRBD2 TRBV10-1
CASTGTGFDQPQHF TGTGCCAGCACCGGGACAGGTTTTGATCAGCCCCAGCATTTT TRBJ1-5 NA TRBD1 TRBV19
CASSLASYRGYTF TGTGCCAGCAGCTTAGCCTCATACCGGGGCTACACCTTC TRBJ1-2 NA NA TRBV13
CARIGSTGELFF TGTGCCAGGATAGGGAGCACCGGGGAGCTGTTTTTT TRBJ2-2 NA NA TRBV7-3
CASSYGGNYGYTF TGCGCCAGCAGCTACGGGGGAAACTATGGCTACACCTTC TRBJ1-2 NA NA TRBV5-1
CAWSIQRGGLNTGELFF TGTGCCTGGAGCATTCAACGGGGAGGGTTAAACACCGGGGAGCTGTTTTTT TRBJ2-2 NA TRBD2 TRBV30
CASSQGGYQPQHF TGTGCCAGCAGCCAAGGGGGGTATCAGCCCCAGCATTTT TRBJ1-5 once NA TRBV5-6
CASSQPDRGPNEKLFF TGTGCCAGCAGCCAACCGGACAGGGGACCTAATGAAAAACTGTTTTTT TRBJ1-4 NA TRBD1 TRBV3-1/TRBV3-2
CASSARGQGGEKLFF TGCGCCAGCAGCGCAAGGGGGCAGGGTGGTGAAAAACTGTTTTTT TRBJ1-4 NA TRBD1 TRBV4-3
CASSALGGRNYGYTF TGTGCCAGCAGCGCTTTAGGGGGGCGTAACTATGGCTACACCTTC TRBJ1-2 NA NA TRBV9
CAWGRGDEQYF TGTGCCTGGGGCCGGGGGGACGAGCAGTACTTC TRBJ2-7 NA TRBD2 TRBV30
CASGPQGRTNEKLFF TGTGCTAGTGGTCCCCAAGGGCGGACTAATGAAAAACTGTTTTTT TRBJ1-4 NA NA TRBV12-5
CASDPLVGTSGGDTQYF TGTGCCAGCGATCCGCTTGTTGGGACTAGCGGGGGAGATACGCAGTATTTT TRBJ2-3 NA TRBD2 TRBV5-5
CASSSYNEKLFF TGTGCCAGCAGTTCCTATAATGAAAAACTGTTTTTT TRBJ1-4 NA NA TRBV28
CASSWAPQGSTGELFF TGCGCCAGCAGCTGGGCCCCTCAGGGAAGCACCGGGGAGCTGTTTTTT TRBJ2-2 NA NA TRBV5-1
CSVYYRENGYTF TGCAGCGTTTACTACAGGGAGAATGGCTACACCTTC TRBJ1-2 NA NA TRBV29-1
CASSYPLRETQYF TGTGCCAGCAGCTACCCCTTAAGAGAGACCCAGTACTTC TRBJ2-5 NA NA TRBV28
CASSPDWGREGNSPLHF TGTGCCAGCAGCCCCGACTGGGGCAGGGAGGGAAATTCACCCCTCCACTTT TRBJ1-6 NA NA TRBV7-6
CASSYPRQHSNQPQHF TGTGCCAGCAGTTACCCCCGACAGCATAGCAATCAGCCCCAGCATTTT TRBJ1-5 NA NA TRBV6-2/TRBV6-3
CASSLGQYTEAFF TGTGCCAGCAGCTTAGGGCAATACACTGAAGCTTTCTTT TRBJ1-1 once NA TRBV7-2
CASRRVVGGTEAFF TGTGCCAGCCGAAGGGTGGTAGGAGGGACTGAAGCTTTCTTT TRBJ1-1 NA NA TRBV6-5
CASSHRDRNYGYTF TGTGCCAGCAGTCATAGGGACAGAAACTATGGCTACACCTTC TRBJ1-2 NA TRBD1 TRBV6-5
CASSPTSVTEAFF TGTGCCAGCAGTCCTACGTCCGTTACTGAAGCTTTCTTT TRBJ1-1 NA NA TRBV12-3/TRBV12-4
CASRSGSYEQYF TGCGCCAGCAGAAGTGGGAGTTACGAGCAGTACTTC TRBJ2-7 NA NA TRBV5-1
CASSVAANTEAFF TGTGCCAGCAGCGTAGCAGCGAACACTGAAGCTTTCTTT TRBJ1-1 NA NA TRBV9
CASSAQGQGYGYTF TGTGCCAGCAGTGCTCAGGGGCAGGGGTATGGCTACACCTTC TRBJ1-2 NA NA TRBV2
CASSPVSGEKGGYTF TGTGCCAGCAGCCCCGTGTCGGGGGAGAAAGGTGGCTACACCTTC TRBJ1-2 NA NA TRBV6-6
CASSIAMGRRNTYEQYF TGTGCCAGTAGTATAGCCATGGGTCGACGGAATACCTACGAGCAGTACTTC TRBJ2-7 NA NA TRBV19
CASSFGTGYNEQFF TGCGCCAGCAGCTTCGGAACAGGCTACAATGAGCAGTTCTTC TRBJ2-1 NA NA TRBV5-1
CASSVGGTGDYEQYF TGTGCCAGCAGCGTAGGAGGGACAGGCGACTACGAGCAGTACTTC TRBJ2-7 NA TRBD1 TRBV9
CSASNPGVDEQFF TGCAGTGCTAGTAATCCGGGGGTGGATGAGCAGTTCTTC TRBJ2-1 NA NA TRBV20-1